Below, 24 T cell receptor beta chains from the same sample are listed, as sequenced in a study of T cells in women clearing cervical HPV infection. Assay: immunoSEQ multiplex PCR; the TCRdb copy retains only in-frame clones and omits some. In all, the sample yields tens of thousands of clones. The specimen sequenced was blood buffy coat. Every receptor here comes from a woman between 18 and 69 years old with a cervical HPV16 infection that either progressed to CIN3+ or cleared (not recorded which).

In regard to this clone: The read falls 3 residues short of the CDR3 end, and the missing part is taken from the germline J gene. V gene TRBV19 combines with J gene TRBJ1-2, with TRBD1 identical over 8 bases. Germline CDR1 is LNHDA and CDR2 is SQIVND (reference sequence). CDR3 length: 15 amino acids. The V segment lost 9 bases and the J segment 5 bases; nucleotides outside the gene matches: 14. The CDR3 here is CASRPWDRPFYGYTF. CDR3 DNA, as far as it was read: TGTGCCAGCAGGCCTTGGGACAGGCCGTTTTATGGC.

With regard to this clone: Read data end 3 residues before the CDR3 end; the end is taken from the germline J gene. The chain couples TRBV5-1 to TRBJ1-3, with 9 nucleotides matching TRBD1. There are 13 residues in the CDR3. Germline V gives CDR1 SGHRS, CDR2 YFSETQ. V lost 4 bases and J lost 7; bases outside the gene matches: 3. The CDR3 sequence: CASSLGQGNTIYF. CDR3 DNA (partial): TGCGCCAGCAGCCTAGGACAGGGGAACACC.

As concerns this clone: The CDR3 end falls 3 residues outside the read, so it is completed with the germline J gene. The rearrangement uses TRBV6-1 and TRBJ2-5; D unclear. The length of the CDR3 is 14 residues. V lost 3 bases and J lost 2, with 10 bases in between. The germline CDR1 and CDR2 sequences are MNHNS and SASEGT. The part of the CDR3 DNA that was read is TGTGCCAGCAGTGACTTGAGGTGGCAAGAGACC. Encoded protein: CASSDLRWQET. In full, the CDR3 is CASSDLRWQETQYF.

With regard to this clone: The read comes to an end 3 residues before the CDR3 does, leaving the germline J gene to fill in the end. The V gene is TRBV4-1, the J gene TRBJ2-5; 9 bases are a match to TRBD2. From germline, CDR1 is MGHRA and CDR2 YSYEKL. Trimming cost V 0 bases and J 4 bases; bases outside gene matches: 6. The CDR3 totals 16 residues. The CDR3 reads CASSQEGSGGAETQYF. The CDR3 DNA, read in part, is TGCGCCAGCAGCCAAGAGGGTAGCGGGGGAGCAGAGACC.

The CDR3 DNA, read in part, is TGTGCCAGCAGCCGGAAAGGAGGGGACAGGGAATTATCACCC. Translating it yields CASSRKGGDRELSP. The whole CDR3 protein reads CASSRKGGDRELSPLHF. V gene TRBV4-2 combines with J gene TRBJ1-6; TRBD1 agrees at 9 bases. From the germline J gene comes the end of the CDR3, since the read stops 3 residues before it. This CDR3 has 17 residues. CDR1 is LGHNA, CDR2 YNFKEQ, per germline. V trimming: 4 bases; J trimming: 10 bases; junction bases outside the gene matches: 14.

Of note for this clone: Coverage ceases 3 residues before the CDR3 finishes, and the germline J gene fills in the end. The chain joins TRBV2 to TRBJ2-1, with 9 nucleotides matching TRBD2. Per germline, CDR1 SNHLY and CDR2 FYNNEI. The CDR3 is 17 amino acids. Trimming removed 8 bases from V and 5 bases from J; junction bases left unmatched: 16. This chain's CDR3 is CASSEGRGGHRHNEQFF. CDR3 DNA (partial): TGTGCCAGCTCGGAGGGGCGGGGGGGCCATAGGCACAATGAG. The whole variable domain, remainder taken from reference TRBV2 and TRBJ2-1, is EPEVTQTPSHQVTQMGQEVILRCVPISNHLYFYWYRQILGQKVEFLVSFYNNEISEKSEIFDDQFSVERPDGSNFTLKIRSTKLEDSAMYFCASSEGRGGHRHNEQFFGPGTRLTVL.

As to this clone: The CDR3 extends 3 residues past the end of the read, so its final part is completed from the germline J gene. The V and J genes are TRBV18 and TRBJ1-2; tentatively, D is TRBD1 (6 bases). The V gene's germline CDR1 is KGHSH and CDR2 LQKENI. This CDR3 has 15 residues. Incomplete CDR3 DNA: TGTGCCAGCTCACGGACTAGCGGGGGGGCAAATGAC. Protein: CASSRTSGGAND. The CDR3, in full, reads CASSRTSGGANDYTF.

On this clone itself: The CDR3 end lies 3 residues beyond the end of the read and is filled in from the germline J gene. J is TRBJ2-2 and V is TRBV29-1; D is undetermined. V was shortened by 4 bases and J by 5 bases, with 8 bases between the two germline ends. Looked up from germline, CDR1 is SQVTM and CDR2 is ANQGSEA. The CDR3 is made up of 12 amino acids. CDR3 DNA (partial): TGCAGCGTTGCAGACCAGACCGGGGAG. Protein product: CSVADQTGE. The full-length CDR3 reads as CSVADQTGELFF.

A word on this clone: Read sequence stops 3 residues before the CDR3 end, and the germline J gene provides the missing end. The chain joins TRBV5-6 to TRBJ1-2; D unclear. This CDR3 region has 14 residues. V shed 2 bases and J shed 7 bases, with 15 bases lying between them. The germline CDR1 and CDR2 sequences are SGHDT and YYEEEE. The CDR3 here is CASSLVAPDGGYTF. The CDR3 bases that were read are TGTGCCAGCAGCTTAGTAGCACCGGATGGTGGC.

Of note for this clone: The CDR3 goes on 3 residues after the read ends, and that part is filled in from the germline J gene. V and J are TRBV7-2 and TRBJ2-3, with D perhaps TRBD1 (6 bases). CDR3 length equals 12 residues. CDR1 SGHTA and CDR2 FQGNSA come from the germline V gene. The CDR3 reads CASSSGTKTQYF. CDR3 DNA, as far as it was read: TGTGCCAGCAGCTCAGGGACAAAGACG.

The CDR3 DNA, read in part, is TGTGCCAGCAGCTCGACAGAGAACACTGAA. Residues: CASSSTENTE. From start to end, the CDR3 is CASSSTENTEAFF. The genes are TRBV7-9 and TRBJ1-1; D might be TRBD1 (5 bases). The read ends 3 residues early relative to the CDR3; the germline J gene fills the gap. V was trimmed by 4 bases and J by 1 base, leaving 7 bases between them. The germline gives CDR1 SEHNR, CDR2 FQNEAQ (reference sequence). This CDR3 contains 13 residues. The full variable domain, its missing parts supplied by reference TRBV7-9 and TRBJ1-1, is DTGVSQNPRHKITKRGQNVTFRCDPISEHNRLYWYRQTLGQGPEFLTYFQNEAQLEKSRLLSDRFSAERPKGSFSTLEIQRTEQGDSAMYLCASSSTENTEAFFGQGTRLTVV.

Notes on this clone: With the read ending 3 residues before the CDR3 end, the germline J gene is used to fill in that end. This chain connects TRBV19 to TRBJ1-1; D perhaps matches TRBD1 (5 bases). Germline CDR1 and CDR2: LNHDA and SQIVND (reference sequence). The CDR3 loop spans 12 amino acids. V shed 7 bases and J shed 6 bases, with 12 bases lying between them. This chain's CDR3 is CASTMGQSEAFF. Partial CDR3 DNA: TGTGCCAGTACCATGGGGCAGTCTGAA.

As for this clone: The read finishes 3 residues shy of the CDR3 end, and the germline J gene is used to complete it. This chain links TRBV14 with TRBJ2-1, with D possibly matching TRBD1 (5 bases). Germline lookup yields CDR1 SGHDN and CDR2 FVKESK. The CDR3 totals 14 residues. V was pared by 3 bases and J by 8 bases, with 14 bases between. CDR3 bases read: TGTGCCAGCAGCCAGGATAATTTCAGGGATGAG. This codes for CASSQDNFRDE. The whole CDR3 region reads CASSQDNFRDEQFF. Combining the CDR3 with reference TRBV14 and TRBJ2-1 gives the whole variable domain EAGVTQFPSHSVIEKGQTVTLRCDPISGHDNLYWYRRVMGKEIKFLLHFVKESKQDESGMPNNRFLAERTGGTYSTLKVQPAELEDSGVYFCASSQDNFRDEQFFGPGTRLTVL.

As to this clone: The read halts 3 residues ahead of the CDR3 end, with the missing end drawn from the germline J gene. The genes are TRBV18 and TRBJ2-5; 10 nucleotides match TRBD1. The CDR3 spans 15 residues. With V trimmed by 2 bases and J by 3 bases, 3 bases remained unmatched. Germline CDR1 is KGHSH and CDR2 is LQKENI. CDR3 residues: CASSPEGTGEETQYF. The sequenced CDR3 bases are TGTGCCAGCTCACCAGAGGGGACAGGGGAAGAGACC.

The part of the CDR3 DNA that was read is TGTGCCATCAGTGAGCCAGGGTCCAATCAGCCC. Translating it yields CAISEPGSNQP. The entire CDR3 reads CAISEPGSNQPQHF. The chain couples TRBV10-3 to TRBJ1-5, with a possible D match to TRBD1 (5 bases). Sequencing ends 3 residues short of the CDR3 end; the germline J gene provides the rest. CDR3 size: 14 residues. Trimming pared 2 bases from V and 3 bases from J, leaving 8 bases between. From germline, CDR1 is ENHRY and CDR2 SYGVKD.

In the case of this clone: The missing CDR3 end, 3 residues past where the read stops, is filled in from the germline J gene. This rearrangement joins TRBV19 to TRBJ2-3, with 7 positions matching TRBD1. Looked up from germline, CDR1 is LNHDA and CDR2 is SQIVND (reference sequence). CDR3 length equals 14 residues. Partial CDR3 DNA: TGTGCCAGTAGTAGGGACAGCCCAAATCAGCCG. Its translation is CASSRDSPNQP. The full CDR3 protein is CASSRDSPNQPQYF.

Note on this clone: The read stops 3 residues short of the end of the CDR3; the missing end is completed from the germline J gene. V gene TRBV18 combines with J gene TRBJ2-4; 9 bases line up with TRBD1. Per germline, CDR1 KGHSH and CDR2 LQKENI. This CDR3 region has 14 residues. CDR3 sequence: CASSPGTGRETQYF. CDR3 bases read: TGTGCCAGCTCACCTGGGACAGGGAGGGAGACT. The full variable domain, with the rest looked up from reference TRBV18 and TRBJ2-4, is NAGVMQNPRHLVRRRGQEARLRCSPMKGHSHVYWYRQLPEEGLKFMVYLQKENIIDESGMPKERFSAEFPKEGPSILRIQQVVRGDSAAYFCASSPGTGRETQYFGAGTRLSVL.

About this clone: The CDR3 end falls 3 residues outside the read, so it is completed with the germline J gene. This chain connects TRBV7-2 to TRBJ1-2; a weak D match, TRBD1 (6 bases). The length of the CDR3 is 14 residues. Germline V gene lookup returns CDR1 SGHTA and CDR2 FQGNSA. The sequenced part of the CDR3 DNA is TGTGCCAGCAGACGTAGCGGGGGGCCCCTCGAC. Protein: CASRRSGGPLD. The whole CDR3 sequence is CASRRSGGPLDYTF. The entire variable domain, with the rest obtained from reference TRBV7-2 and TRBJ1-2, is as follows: GAGVSQSPSNKVTEKGKDVELRCDPISGHTALYWYRQSLGQGLEFLIYFQGNSAPDKSGLPSDRFSAERTGGSVSTLTIQRTQQEDSAVYLCASRRSGGPLDYTFGSGTRLTVV.

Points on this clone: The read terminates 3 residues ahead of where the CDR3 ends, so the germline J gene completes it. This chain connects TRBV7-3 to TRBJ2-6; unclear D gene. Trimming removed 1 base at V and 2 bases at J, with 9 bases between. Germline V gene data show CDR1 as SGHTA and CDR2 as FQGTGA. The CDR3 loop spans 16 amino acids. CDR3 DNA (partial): TGTGCCAGCAGCTTAAAGGGTTATCCTGGGGCCAACGTC. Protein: CASSLKGYPGANV. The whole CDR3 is CASSLKGYPGANVLTF.

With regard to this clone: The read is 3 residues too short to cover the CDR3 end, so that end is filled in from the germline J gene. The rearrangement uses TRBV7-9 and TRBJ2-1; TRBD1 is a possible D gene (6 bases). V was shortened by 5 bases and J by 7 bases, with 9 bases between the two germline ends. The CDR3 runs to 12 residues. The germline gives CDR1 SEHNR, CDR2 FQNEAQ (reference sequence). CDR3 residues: CASSGQGNEQFF. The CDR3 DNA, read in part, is TGTGCCAGCAGCGGGCAGGGGAATGAG.

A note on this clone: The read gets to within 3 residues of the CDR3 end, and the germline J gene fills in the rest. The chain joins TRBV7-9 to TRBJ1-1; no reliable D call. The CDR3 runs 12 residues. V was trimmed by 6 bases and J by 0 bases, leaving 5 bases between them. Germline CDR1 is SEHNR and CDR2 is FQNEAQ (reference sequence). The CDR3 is CASRTVNTEAFF. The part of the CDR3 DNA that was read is TGTGCCAGCAGAACGGTGAACACTGAA.

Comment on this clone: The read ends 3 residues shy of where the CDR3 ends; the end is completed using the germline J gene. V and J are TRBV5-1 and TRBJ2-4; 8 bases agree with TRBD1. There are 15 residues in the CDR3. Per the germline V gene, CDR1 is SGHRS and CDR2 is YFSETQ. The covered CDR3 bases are TGCGCCAGCAGCCCAAACCAGGGGGCTGGGTATGGT. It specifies CASSPNQGAGYG. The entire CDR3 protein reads CASSPNQGAGYGQYF.

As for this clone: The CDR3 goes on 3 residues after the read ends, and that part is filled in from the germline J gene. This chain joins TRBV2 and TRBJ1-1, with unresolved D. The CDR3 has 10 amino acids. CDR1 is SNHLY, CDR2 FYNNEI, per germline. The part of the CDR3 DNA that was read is TGTGCCAGCAACTGGTCCCCG. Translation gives CASNWSP. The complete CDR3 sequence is CASNWSPAFF.

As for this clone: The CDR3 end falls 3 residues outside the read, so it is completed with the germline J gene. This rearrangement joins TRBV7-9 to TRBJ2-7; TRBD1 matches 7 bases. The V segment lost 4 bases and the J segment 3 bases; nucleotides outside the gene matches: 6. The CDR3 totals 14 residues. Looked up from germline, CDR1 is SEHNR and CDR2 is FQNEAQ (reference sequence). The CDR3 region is CASSSADRFYEQYF. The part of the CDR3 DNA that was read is TGTGCCAGCAGCTCCGCGGACAGGTTCTACGAG.